A selection of T cell receptor beta chains follows, all from one sample in a study of CD8 T cells in Susac syndrome. Each CDR3 protein gets one entry after TCRdb re-called the immunoSEQ multiplex PCR reads with MiXCR. The table has about 110,000 distinct CDR3 sequences, roughly 94% seen once. Sequenced sample: CD8+ T cells from PBMCs. Source of these receptors: a human donor with Susac syndrome. The CDR3 runs from the conserved cysteine through the conserved F or W. A D gene is named only where the DNA matches it firmly. Only part of the rows carry a size: once, few, many, or a class if the clone is expanded.

CASSIPRTEAFF,TGTGCCAGTAGTATACCGCGCACTGAAGCTTTCTTT,NA,TRBV19,TRBJ1-1,NA
CASSPGTALYEQYF,TGTGCCAGCAGCCCCGGGACAGCATTATACGAGCAGTACTTC,NA,TRBV12-3/TRBV12-4,TRBJ2-7,TRBD1
CASSPVAGGVHEQFF,TGTGCCAGCAGTCCAGTAGCGGGGGGGGTGCATGAGCAGTTCTTC,NA,TRBV2,TRBJ2-1,TRBD2
CASSNQGARGTF,TGTGCCAGCAGCAACCAGGGGGCGAGGGGCACCTTC,NA,TRBV13,TRBJ1-2,TRBD1
CASSQVVSAQEETQYF,TGTGCCAGCAGCCAAGTGGTTAGCGCTCAAGAGGAGACCCAGTACTTC,NA,TRBV3-1,TRBJ2-5,NA
CASSFARANGEQFF,TGTGCCAGCAGTTTTGCCAGGGCCAACGGTGAGCAGTTCTTC,once,TRBV27,TRBJ2-1,NA
CASSFVGVEQFF,TGTGCCAGCAGCTTTGTGGGTGTTGAGCAGTTCTTC,NA,TRBV7-9,TRBJ2-1,NA
CASSQGADNEQFF,TGTGCCAGCAGCCAAGGGGCTGACAATGAGCAGTTCTTC,NA,TRBV4-2,TRBJ2-1,NA
CASSIDLTAPYEQYF,TGTGCCAGTAGTATAGATCTTACAGCCCCCTACGAGCAGTACTTC,NA,TRBV19,TRBJ2-7,NA
CASSEGTVLPAEAFF,TGTGCCAGCAGTGAAGGCACAGTACTTCCGGCTGAAGCTTTCTTT,NA,TRBV2,TRBJ1-1,NA
CASSHRGSGALAGELFF,TGCGCCAGCAGCCATCGGGGTAGCGGGGCTTTGGCCGGGGAGCTGTTTTTT,NA,TRBV4-1,TRBJ2-2,TRBD2